This T cell receptor beta chain was sequenced for a study of control samples from healthy donors and cancer patients. Measured with immunoSEQ multiplex PCR; TCRdb has only the in-frame clones, and not every one. The sample lists roughly 80,000 clones; 70% to 90% were seen once. This clone has a single count. Germline V gene sequence: CDR1 SGHRS, CDR2 YFSETQ. After removal of 2 bases from V and 4 bases from J, the junction contained 2 bases not matched to a gene. There are 16 residues in the CDR3. The rearrangement joins TRBV5-1 to TRBJ2-2, with 13 bases matching TRBD2. The receptor was derived from a woman between 55 and 75 years old with head and neck cancer. Sequenced: PBMCs. In nucleotides, the CDR3 is TGCGCCAGCAGCTTTACTAGCGGGAGGGCCACCGGGGAGCTGTTTTTT. This sequence encodes CASSFTSGRATGELFF.